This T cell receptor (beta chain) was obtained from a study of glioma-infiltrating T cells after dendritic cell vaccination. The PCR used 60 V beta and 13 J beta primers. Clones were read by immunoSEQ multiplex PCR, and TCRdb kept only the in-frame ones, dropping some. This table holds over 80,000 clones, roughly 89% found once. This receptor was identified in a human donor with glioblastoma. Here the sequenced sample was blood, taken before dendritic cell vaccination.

The CDR3 sequence is CASSPPSGNQPQHF. The CDR3, as DNA: TGTGCCAGCTCACCACCTTCGGGGAATCAGCCCCAGCATTTT. This rearrangement joins TRBV18 to TRBJ1-5; D is ambiguous. This CDR3 contains 14 residues. Trimming took 0 bases from V and 4 from J, leaving 7 bases between them. The germline V gene has CDR1 KGHSH and CDR2 LQKENI.